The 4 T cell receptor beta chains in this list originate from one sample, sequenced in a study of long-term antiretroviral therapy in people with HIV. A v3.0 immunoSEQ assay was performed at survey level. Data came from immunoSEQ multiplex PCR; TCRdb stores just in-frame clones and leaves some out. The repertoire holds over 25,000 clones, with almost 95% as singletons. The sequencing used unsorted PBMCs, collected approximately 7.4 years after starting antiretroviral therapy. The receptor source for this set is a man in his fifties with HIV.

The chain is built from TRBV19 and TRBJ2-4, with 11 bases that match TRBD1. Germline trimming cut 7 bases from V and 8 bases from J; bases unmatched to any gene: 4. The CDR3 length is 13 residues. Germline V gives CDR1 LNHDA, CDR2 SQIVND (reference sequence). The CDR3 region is CASKDRGRDIQYF. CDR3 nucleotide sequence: TGTGCCAGTAAGGACAGGGGGCGAGACATTCAGTACTTC.

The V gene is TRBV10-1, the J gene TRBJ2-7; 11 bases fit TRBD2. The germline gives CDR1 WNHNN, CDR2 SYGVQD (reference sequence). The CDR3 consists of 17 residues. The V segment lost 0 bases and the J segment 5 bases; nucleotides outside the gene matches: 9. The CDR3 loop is CASSESLAGGNFDEQYF. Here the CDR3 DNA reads TGCGCCAGCAGTGAGTCTTTAGCGGGGGGGAATTTCGACGAGCAGTACTTC.

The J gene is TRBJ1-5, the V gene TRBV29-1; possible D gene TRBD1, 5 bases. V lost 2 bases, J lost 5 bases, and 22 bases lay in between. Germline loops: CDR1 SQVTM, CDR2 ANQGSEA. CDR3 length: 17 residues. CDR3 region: CSVETIARELKDQPQHF. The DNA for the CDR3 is TGCAGCGTTGAAACCATCGCCAGGGAATTGAAAGATCAGCCCCAGCATTTT.

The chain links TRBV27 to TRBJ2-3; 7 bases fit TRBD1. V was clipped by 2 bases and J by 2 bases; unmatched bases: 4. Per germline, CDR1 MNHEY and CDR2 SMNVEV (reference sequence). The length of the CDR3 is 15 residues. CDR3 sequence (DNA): TGTGCCAGCAGTTTAAGGGACAGCAACACAGATACGCAGTATTTT. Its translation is CASSLRDSNTDTQYF.